This T cell receptor beta chain was recorded in a study of molecular identifiers for immune sequencing clone quantification. Sequencing libraries of naive CD8 cells derived from about 20,000 to 1,000,000 sorted cells with 10%, 30% or 50% RNA. The CDR3 is made up of 17 amino acids. Trimming took 3 bases from V and 5 from J, leaving 23 bases between them. The V gene's germline CDR1 is LGHNA and CDR2 YSLEER. Previously described methods with listed TCR primers produced the bulk TCR libraries. MiXCR, applied by TCRdb to the PCR reads, yields one record per CDR3 protein. Found here are hundreds of thousands of distinct CDR3 sequences, less than 30% of them singletons; the top ten hold 0.6% to 0.9%.

This sequence was found in a human donor in good health. Some libraries in this study had Jurkat cell RNA spiked in. The chain is built from TRBV4-3 and TRBJ2-7; TRBD1 or TRBD2 may be the D gene (5 bases each). The source material was naive CD8+ T cells from blood, with Jurkat cell RNA spiked in. Described subset: FACS-sorted CD8+CD4-CCR7+CD45RA+ naive T cells. The CDR3 DNA follows: TGCGCCAGCAGCCACCGATGGGCCAGGGAGTGGTATCACGAGCAGTACTTC. Translation: CASSHRWAREWYHEQYF.